The T cell receptor (beta chain) described here comes from a study of cytomegalovirus exposure and HLA in healthy donors (dated by TCRdb to about 2017). Describing the broader study: An earlier analysis of approximately 640 of the donors reported 250 to 300 Gb of sequence data and 117 million unique TCR beta sequences from about 179 million T cells. An early release that covered around 590 HLA-typed donors contained approximately 300 gigabases of sequencing data and tens of millions of unique TCR sequences. Of the roughly 400 genotyped donors, approximately 80% were placed in the genetic ancestry cluster associated with self-reported Caucasian donors. The study aimed to test whether cataloging public T cell receptors could reveal signatures of past pathogen exposure. The study used immunosequencing to profile the T cell repertoires of 600 to 850 subjects and linked those repertoires to cytomegalovirus serostatus. A separate validation cohort of over 95 different subjects was used in addition to the 666-subject first cohort. The study combined high-throughput TCR immunosequencing, statistical association of individual TCRs with disease status, and machine learning to predict cytomegalovirus infection status. A later analysis re-analyzed previously published TCR beta repertoires from 660 or so donors and added high-resolution HLA genotyping to study TCR occurrence patterns. The later analysis used no new phenotypic data to find candidate immune exposures, relying instead on TCR beta sequences and their occurrence across donors. An earlier analysis of several hundred of the donors used high-throughput TCR beta sequencing to judge whether each TCR beta V gene segment behaved as functional or pseudogenic. Donor age, sex, ethnicity and CMV serostatus were compiled together with the repertoire data. In a later genetic analysis, genome-wide SNP genotypes for 398 of the 666 donors were used, and that subset was treated as a discovery cohort. All discovery cohort repertoires had been generated using a single sequencing platform. Both class I and class II loci were covered by HLA typing, at four-digit resolution. The number of donors typed differed by locus, with about 629-640 for A, B, C, DRB1 and DQB1, around 520 for DQA1, 606 for DPA1, and 450 to 480 for DPB1. Because of strong linkage in the cohort, roughly five DR-DQ haplotypes were treated as single units for association and clustering. Across about 380 genotyped donors of the cohort, an average of roughly 250,000 unique TCR beta nucleotide sequences per donor were sequenced, and around 19% of those sequences were non-productive.

Study-level results and caveats: A further reported finding was that TCR beta sequences accurately predicted the HLA-A and HLA-B alleles for most subjects in the first cohort. While some public TCRs were present in many individuals, most TCR sequences turned up only very rarely across donors. The study listed approximately 150 TCR beta chains as associated with cytomegalovirus. In a later analysis, some 18,000 TCR beta sequences were associated with specific HLA alleles at a false discovery rate of 0.05. Correlated functional status among segregating V segments might reflect linkage disequilibrium, but an unknown experimental factor could not be ruled out. According to a later genetic analysis, donors in an Asian-associated ancestry cluster had fewer N-insertions in productive TCRs than the approximately 670-donor mean. The authors suggested that the approach could potentially be generalized to other disease states and immunological phenotypes. Strong co-occurrence of HLA alleles, especially DR and DQ, made assigning TCR associations to individual alleles difficult. For the cohort, immune exposure information was limited to CMV serostatus. Broadly in line with IMGT annotations, most TCR beta V segments showed up in productive rearrangements about 87% or about 30% of the time in an earlier analysis of 450 to 750 of the donors. In a later analysis, TCR association rates were found to vary across HLA loci, with the most associated TCRs seen for DRB1 alleles and the fewest for HLA-C alleles. This cohort had only TCR beta chains sequenced, and the lack of alpha or paired-chain data limited which features could be detected. An association between a missense DCLRE1C variant and V-gene and J-gene trimming of TCR beta chains was found in a later genetic analysis and replicated in an independent cohort. A cluster of highly shared sequence variants was judged likely to be a technical artifact of the sequencing pipeline. In a later analysis, several top co-occurrence clusters were reported to appear linked to parvovirus B19, influenza, CMV and Epstein-Barr virus. The presence/absence analyses assumed that sequencing depth was roughly uniform across donors, and that assumption may not be true. According to a later analysis, most CMV-associated TCR beta chains appeared to be HLA-restricted, and the HLA associations seemed to be driven largely by CMV exposure. Because some donors lacked HLA typing at each locus, the association tests relied only on the typed subset. The classifier was reported to diagnose cytomegalovirus status with high specificity and sensitivity in both the original cohort and the validation cohort. A few of the identified cytomegalovirus-associated TCR beta chains were confirmed in vitro to be specific for cytomegalovirus antigens. Because counts were too low, seventeen rarely observed V segments, including chromosome 9 orphons, were excluded from the earlier analysis of 587 of the donors. Compared with equally common non-associated chains, HLA-associated TCR beta chains in a later analysis were more clonally expanded and had lower generation probabilities.

The cohort was made up of several hundred healthy bone marrow donors. At the time of sampling, every cohort member was nominally healthy, though immune exposures that went unrecorded were likely present. The donor was CMV seronegative and was included in the group of hundreds of seronegative cohort members. A peripheral blood sample was collected from each donor, and TCR beta sequencing was performed on peripheral blood mononuclear cells. The Qiagen DNeasy Blood Extraction Kit was used to extract genomic DNA from the blood cell samples. To prepare the library, the immunoSEQ multiplex PCR assay was applied. For the multiplex PCR, a mixture combining 60 forward primers for TCR Vbeta segments and 13 reverse primers for TCR Jbeta segments was used. A multiplex PCR assay on genomic DNA amplified the CDR3 region of rearranged TCR beta genes. On the Illumina HiSeq System, the amplified TCR beta libraries were sequenced as 87-base-pair reads. As for the authors' bioinformatics: A later analysis tallied about 77 million unique TCR beta chains across the roughly 610 repertoires, and approximately 9.9 million of those chains were shared by two or more donors. Raw reads were error-corrected and collapsed into unique sequences by a nearest-neighbor algorithm in which closely related sequences were merged to remove PCR and sequencing errors. Alignment of CDR3 sequences to IMGT reference sequences was used to assign V, D and J gene segments. For a sequence to be retained, a match of at least six nucleotides was required to both a V gene segment and a J gene segment. A rearrangement counted as productive if the CDR3 had no stop codons and remained in frame with V and J, and every other rearrangement counted as non-productive. CDR3 was defined by IMGT convention, running from the second conserved V-encoded cysteine to the conserved J-encoded phenylalanine. In an earlier analysis of more than 550 of the donors, sequences lacking an unambiguous match to a single V gene segment were excluded. An earlier analysis of several hundred of the donors classified V segments as functional when productive rearrangements were above 56.7% and as segregating when the standard deviation between donors was above 5%. A statistical classification framework was developed to diagnose cytomegalovirus status using the catalog of TCR beta chain sequences. V and J gene assignment, in a later analysis, came from comparing TCR nucleotide sequences with IMGT/GENE-DB human TR gene sequences. A later analysis assigned CDR3 sequences and most-parsimonious VDJ recombination scenarios with the TCRdist pipeline. In a later analysis, each TCR beta chain was defined by its CDR3 amino acid sequence together with its V-gene family, and reads lacking a unique V-gene family were excluded. In a later analysis, several hundred highly shared, low-generation-probability nucleotide sequences were removed to address suspected cross-contamination and a sequencing artifact. In a later analysis, a clonal expansion index for each public chain was calculated from normalized within-repertoire ranks of inferred template counts. In a later analysis, generation probabilities were computed using a VDJ recombination model fitted to out-of-frame rearrangements, and the results were checked against IGoR. In a later analysis, TCR-TCR, TCR-HLA and TCR-CMV co-occurrence was scored with hypergeometric tests, and a repertoire-size bias correction was applied to TCR pairs. To estimate false discovery rates, a later analysis permuted the HLA or CMV assignments 20 times. A later analysis grouped co-occurring TCRs with DBSCAN, adding TCRdist sequence similarity when clustering within HLA-allele-positive subsets. For co-occurrence clustering, repertoires with fewer than 30,000 or more than 120,000 public chains were excluded, along with five or six repertoires with anomalous nucleotide sharing. TCRdb stores this immuneACCESS table with in-frame sequences only. Part of the clones is absent; in the studies checked, under half of the shortfall reflects unresolved V genes, and no reason is known for the rest. V, J and clone size were drawn from that table, and D and trimming were deduced from the DNA. This sample holds nearly 110,000 clones; roughly 80% were observed only once. The ten largest clones add up to approximately 2.1% of the sample.

Points on this clone: Its antigen is not yet known. No base-level quality is on record; no much larger clone is a single base apart.

Sequenced sample: PBMCs. The sequence derives from a young man in good health and CMV-seronegative.

At the DNA level, the sequence is TGTGGTCACGCGGGAGGAAACACCATATATTTT. Protein translation: CGHAGGNTIYF. In this chain, TRBV30 is recombined with TRBJ1-3; there is no confident call for the D gene. The CDR3 contains 11 residues, cysteine and phenylalanine counted. CDR3 DNA only is kept here, 33 bases in frame from base 1. The germline V gene (reference sequence) specifies GTSNPN as CDR1 and SVGIG as CDR2.